The entry below gives a single T cell receptor (beta chain) sequence along with its context. Its antigen is as yet unknown. The CDR3 is made up of 14 amino acids. Between the trimmed V and J ends, which lost 2 bases and 3 bases, there was a span of 10 bases. CDR1 and CDR2 (germline): SNHLY, FYNNEI. Use of 60 Vbeta and 13 Jbeta primers characterized the PCR. Assay used: immunoSEQ multiplex PCR; TCRdb lists only in-frame clones, some missing. The sample includes under 110,000 clones, 80% to 90% of them seen just once. The entry originates in a study of cytomegalovirus exposure and HLA in healthy donors. Notes on the study in general: Associated with cytomegalovirus, according to the listing, were around 170 TCR beta chains. In an earlier analysis, productive rearrangement rates for most beta V segments clustered near 90% or 30%. As a later analysis showed, several of the most significant clusters appeared to be linked to common viral pathogens.

This clonotype originated in a man aged 50 to 59 in good health and CMV-seronegative. The sequencing input was PBMCs. The rearrangement links TRBV2 to TRBJ2-5; D unresolved. This CDR3 reads CASSEWSSEETQYF. CDR3 sequence (DNA): TGTGCCAGCAGTGAATGGAGTAGTGAAGAGACCCAGTACTTC.